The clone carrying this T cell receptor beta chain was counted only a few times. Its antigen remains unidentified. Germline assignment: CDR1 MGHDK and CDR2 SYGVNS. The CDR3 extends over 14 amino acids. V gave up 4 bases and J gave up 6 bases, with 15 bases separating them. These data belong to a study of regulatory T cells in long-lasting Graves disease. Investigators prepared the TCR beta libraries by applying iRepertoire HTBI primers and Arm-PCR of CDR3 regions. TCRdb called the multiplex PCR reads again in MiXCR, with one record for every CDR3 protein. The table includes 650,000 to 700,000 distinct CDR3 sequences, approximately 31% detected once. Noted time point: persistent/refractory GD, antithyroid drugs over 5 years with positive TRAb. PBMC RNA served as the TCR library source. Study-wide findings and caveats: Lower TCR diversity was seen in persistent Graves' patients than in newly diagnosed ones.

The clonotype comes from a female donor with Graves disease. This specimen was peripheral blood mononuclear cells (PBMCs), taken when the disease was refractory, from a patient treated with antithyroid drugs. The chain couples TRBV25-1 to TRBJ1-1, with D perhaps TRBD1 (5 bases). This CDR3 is CASSGPRWDAEAFF. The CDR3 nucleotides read TGTGCCAGCAGTGGACCTAGATGGGACGCTGAAGCTTTCTTT.